These 2 T cell receptor beta chains were sequenced from one sample in a study of cytomegalovirus exposure and HLA in healthy donors. Both 60 Vbeta primers and 13 Jbeta primers went into the PCR. This table comes from immunoSEQ multiplex PCR, and its TCRdb copy is limited to in-frame clones, with some not included. The sample lists about 130,000 clones; 60% to 80% were seen once. Sequences were obtained from PBMCs. These receptors were taken from a young man in good health and CMV-seronegative.

The chain uses TRBV4-1 and TRBJ1-1, with TRBD1 identical over 8 bases. V trimming: 4 bases; J trimming: 8 bases; junction bases outside the gene matches: 9. CDR1 is MGHRA and CDR2 is YSYEKL in the germline V gene. The CDR3 has 14 amino acids. DNA for the CDR3: TGCGCCAGCAGCCTTCAGGGGGCCGCAGACGAAGCTTTCTTT. Amino acids: CASSLQGAADEAFF.

The V and J genes are TRBV6-5 and TRBJ1-2; D perhaps matches TRBD1 (6 bases). The CDR3 runs 12 residues. Trimming stripped 7 bases from V and 7 bases from J, with 13 bases between. Germline V gene lookup returns CDR1 MNHEY and CDR2 SVGAGI. This chain's CDR3 is CASTQGSAGYTF. The CDR3 DNA is TGTGCCAGCACCCAGGGGTCGGCTGGCTACACCTTC.